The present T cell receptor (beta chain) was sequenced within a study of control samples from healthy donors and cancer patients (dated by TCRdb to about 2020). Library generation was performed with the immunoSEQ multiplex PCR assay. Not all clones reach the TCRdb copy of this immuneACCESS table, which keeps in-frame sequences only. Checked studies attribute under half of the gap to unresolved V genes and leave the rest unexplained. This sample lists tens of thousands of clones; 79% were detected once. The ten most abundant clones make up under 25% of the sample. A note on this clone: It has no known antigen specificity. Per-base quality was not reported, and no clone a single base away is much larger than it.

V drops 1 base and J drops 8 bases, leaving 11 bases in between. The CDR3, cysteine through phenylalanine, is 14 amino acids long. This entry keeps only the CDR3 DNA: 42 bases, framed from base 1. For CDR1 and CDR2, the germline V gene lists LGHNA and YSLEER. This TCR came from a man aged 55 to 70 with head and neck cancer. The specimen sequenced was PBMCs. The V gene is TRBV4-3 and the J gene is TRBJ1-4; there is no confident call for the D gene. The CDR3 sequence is CASSQGGVGEKLFF. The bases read TGCGCCAGCAGCCAAGGGGGAGTCGGGGAAAAACTGTTTTTT.